The 18 T cell receptor beta chains below were found in one sample sequenced in a study of blood T cells in healthy people across ages (dated by TCRdb to between 2015 and 2016). The library was produced with 5' RACE. This sample was sequenced with an Illumina HiSeq 2500. A second PCR of roughly 6 to 11 cycles was run with a J-beta primer mix and a sample-barcoded 5' primer. TCRdb reprocessing: public reads trimmed at Q25 with fastp, clones called with MiXCR, in-frame beta chains kept. Each CDR3 protein appears once, grouped with its most common genes and DNA. This sample lists approximately 780,000 distinct CDR3 sequences; under 30% were detected once. The biggest ten clones account for around 2.9% of the sample. The same sample was also used in a study of T cells of mothers and their children.

The sequenced material came from blood. The receptors derive from a boy between 10 and 17 years old in good health.

This chain uses TRBV28 with TRBJ2-3; perhaps D is TRBD1 or TRBD2 (6 bases each). V was trimmed by 3 bases and J by 2 bases, leaving 12 bases between them. Germline V gives CDR1 MDHEN, CDR2 SYDVKM. CDR3 length equals 15 residues. The CDR3 DNA sequence: TGTGCCAGCAGTTTCCGGGGGCGCACCACAGATACGCAGTATTTT. Translation gives CASSFRGRTTDTQYF.

Points on this clonotype: The germline gene is not matched at one end of the junction; a read error may be the cause. The gene calls are TRBV2 and TRBJ1-2; perhaps TRBD1 as D (5 bases). CDR1 SNHLY and CDR2 FYNNEI come from the germline V gene. The length of the CDR3 is 15 residues. CDR3 sequence: CASREAPAGNYGYTF. CDR3 nucleotides: TGTGCCAGCAGAGAAGCACCGGCAGGGAACTATGGCTACACCTTC.

This clonotype was counted between two and nine times. This sequence joins TRBV2 and TRBJ1-2; the match to TRBD1 covers 7 bases. There are 16 residues in the CDR3. The V and J ends lost 2 bases and 0 bases, in that order; junction bases with no gene match: 6. Looked up from germline, CDR1 is SNHLY and CDR2 is FYNNEI. CDR3 protein: CASSETGVPTNYGYTF. The DNA for the CDR3 is TGTGCCAGCAGTGAAACAGGGGTTCCAACTAACTATGGCTACACCTTC.

This clonotype came up a few times. This sequence joins TRBV6-2 or TRBV6-3 and TRBJ1-1; unclear D gene. There are 12 residues in the CDR3. Germline V CDR1 and CDR2: MNHEY, SVGEGT. The ends were cut back, 6 bases at V and 7 bases at J, with 12 bases in the middle. The CDR3 is CASSRGSIEAFF. As DNA, the CDR3 is TGTGCCAGCAGCCGCGGGTCGATTGAAGCTTTCTTT.

This clonotype has just a few counts. This chain uses TRBV4-1 with TRBJ2-7; D unclear. CDR3 size: 14 residues. Germline CDR1 and CDR2: MGHRA and YSYEKL. With 0 bases removed from V and 2 bases from J, the gap between germline ends came to 8 bases. For the CDR3, the DNA is TGCGCCAGCAGCCAAGACGGCCGCACCTACGAGCAGTACTTC. Protein product: CASSQDGRTYEQYF.

This clonotype was seen more than once but under ten times. V gene TRBV3-1 combines with J gene TRBJ2-5; no firm D call. CDR1 is LGHDT and CDR2 is YNNKEL in the germline V gene (reference sequence). V shed 6 bases and J shed 5 bases, with 16 bases lying between them. The CDR3 length is 14 residues. The CDR3 region is CASSRTPGVETQYF. CDR3 bases: TGTGCCAGCAGTCGGACCCCTGGGGTTGAGACCCAGTACTTC.

The J gene is TRBJ1-2, the V gene TRBV20-1, with 10 nucleotides matching TRBD1. The V and J ends lost 6 bases and 4 bases, in that order; junction bases with no gene match: 8. The V gene's germline CDR1 is DFQATT and CDR2 SNEGSKA (reference sequence). CDR3 length equals 14 residues. CDR3 DNA sequence: TGCAGTGCCGCCTCTGGGACAGGGGCCTATGGCTACACCTTC. It encodes CSAASGTGAYGYTF.

This sequence joins TRBV5-1 and TRBJ2-5; TRBD2 agrees at 9 bases. The CDR3 runs 15 residues. The ends lost 3 bases at V and 4 bases at J; junction bases unmatched: 7. Per germline, CDR1 SGHRS and CDR2 YFSETQ. This CDR3 is CASSSWSGGIETQYF. CDR3 sequence (DNA): TGCGCCAGCAGCTCATGGAGCGGGGGGATAGAGACCCAGTACTTC.

The gene calls are TRBV25-1 and TRBJ2-5; D gene unclear. CDR1 is MGHDK and CDR2 is SYGVNS in the germline V gene. Trimming took off 8 bases at V and 6 bases at J, with 10 bases between the two ends. The CDR3 spans 11 residues. CDR3 region: CASGSGQTQYF. The CDR3 DNA sequence: TGTGCCAGCGGTTCCGGTCAGACCCAGTACTTC.

V is TRBV4-2 and J is TRBJ2-7; TRBD2 aligns across 13 bases. Germline V gene sequence: CDR1 LGHNA, CDR2 YNFKEQ. Unmatched junction bases numbered 5, after V lost 6 bases and J lost 0 bases. CDR3 length: 16 amino acids. Here the CDR3 DNA reads TGTGCCAGCAGGGGGGGACTAGCGGGGAACTCCTACGAGCAGTACTTC. This gives the protein CASRGGLAGNSYEQYF.

This clonotype was recorded a few times. The V call is TRBV6-6, the J call TRBJ2-1; 12 nucleotides agree with TRBD1. Germline V gene lookup returns CDR1 MNHNY and CDR2 SVGAGI (reference sequence). The CDR3 is made up of 15 amino acids. The trim removed 6 bases at V and 6 bases at J, leaving 6 bases unmatched. This CDR3 is CASRPGTGGGNEQFF. As DNA, the CDR3 is TGTGCCAGCAGGCCGGGGACAGGGGGCGGCAATGAGCAGTTCTTC.

V and J are TRBV6-1 and TRBJ2-7; D is undetermined. V shed 0 bases and J shed 4 bases, with 10 bases lying between them. Germline V gene lookup returns CDR1 MNHNS and CDR2 SASEGT. The CDR3 contains 14 residues. CDR3 nucleotide sequence: TGTGCCAGCAGTGAAGCGGGAAGTCCTTACGAGCAGTACTTC. Its protein is CASSEAGSPYEQYF.

In its sample, this clonotype was seen a few times. The chain links TRBV9 to TRBJ2-1, with 7 bases aligning to TRBD1. The CDR3 is 14 residues long. Per germline, CDR1 SGDLS and CDR2 YYNGEE. V was pared by 0 bases and J by 7 bases, with 4 bases of the junction left unmatched. The CDR3 region has the DNA TGTGCCAGCAGCGTAGTAACAGGGGATAATGAGCAGTTCTTC. Translating it yields CASSVVTGDNEQFF.

This clonotype occurred a few times. V is TRBV4-1 and J is TRBJ2-7, with 9 nucleotides matching TRBD2. This CDR3 is 17 amino acids long. V lost 1 base to trimming and J lost 2 bases; unmatched junction nucleotides: 9. Germline V gives CDR1 MGHRA, CDR2 YSYEKL. The CDR3: CASSQGPPGLAPYEQYF. The CDR3 region has the DNA TGCGCCAGCAGCCAAGGGCCTCCGGGACTAGCCCCCTACGAGCAGTACTTC.

The CDR3 protein is CASSPGTGTQETQYF. In nucleotides, the CDR3 is TGTGCCAGCAGTCCCGGGACAGGGACCCAAGAGACCCAGTACTTC. This chain uses TRBV12-3 or TRBV12-4 with TRBJ2-5; 9 bases match TRBD1. J lost 1 base, V lost 5 bases, and 5 bases had no gene match. The CDR3 length is 15 residues.

Only a few counts were recorded for this clonotype. This chain uses TRBV7-8 with TRBJ1-2; no firm D call. Per the germline V gene, CDR1 is SGHVS and CDR2 is FQNEAQ. The V end was cut by 1 base, the J end by 2 bases, with 11 bases between. The CDR3 runs to 15 residues. CDR3 sequence reads: CASSLGAGWNYGYTF. DNA of the CDR3: TGTGCCAGCAGCTTAGGAGCCGGCTGGAACTATGGCTACACCTTC. Supplemented by reference TRBV7-8 and TRBJ1-2, the full variable domain reads GAGVSQSPRYKVAKRGQDVALRCDPISGHVSLFWYQQALGQGPEFLTYFQNEAQLDKSGLPSDRFFAERPEGSVSTLKIQRTQQEDSAVYLCASSLGAGWNYGYTFGSGTRLTVV.

There are many counts of this clonotype. This chain joins TRBV7-2 and TRBJ2-4, with 11 nucleotides matching TRBD2. Germline V CDR1 and CDR2: SGHTA, FQGNSA. The CDR3 length is 15 residues. With 5 bases clipped from V and 3 bases from J, the junction kept 3 bases outside the gene matches. The CDR3 reads CASSGGLADKNIQYF. CDR3 coding DNA: TGTGCCAGCAGCGGGGGACTAGCGGACAAAAACATTCAGTACTTC.

As for this clonotype: Compared with germline, one end of the junction differs, possibly owing to a read error. The genes are TRBV28 and TRBJ2-5, with TRBD2 as a possible D gene (6 bases). Per germline, CDR1 MDHEN and CDR2 SYDVKM. The CDR3 consists of 12 residues. CDR3 in amino acids: CASSFLGWEEFF. CDR3 sequence (DNA): TGTGCCAGCAGTTTTTTAGGATGGGAGGAGTTCTTC.